The 30 T cell receptor beta chains in this list originate from one sample, sequenced in a study of blood T cell repertoires in COVID-19. The repertoire was sequenced with immunoSEQ multiplex PCR; TCRdb's copy has only in-frame clones and lacks some. Among about 350,000 clones listed, approximately 84% were seen once. The sequenced material came from PBMCs or T cells enriched from blood (not recorded which). Receptors originate from a woman in her 30s who had recovered from COVID-19.

This clone was picked up a small number of times. CDR3 coding DNA: TGCGCCAGCAGGAACCCGGGACTAGTATCCGAGCAGTACTTC. Amino acid sequence: CASRNPGLVSEQYF. The V call is TRBV10-2, the J call TRBJ2-7, with 8 positions matching TRBD2. This CDR3 is 14 amino acids long. Trimming removed 6 bases from V and 6 bases from J; junction bases left unmatched: 10. The germline V gene has CDR1 WSHSY and CDR2 SAAADI.

The chain joins TRBV29-1 to TRBJ1-4; D call uncertain. This CDR3 has 11 amino acids. Trimming left V 7 bases short and J 2 bases short, with 5 bases between. Per germline, CDR1 SQVTM and CDR2 ANQGSEA. CDR3 nucleotide sequence: TGCAGCGCCAGGACTAATGAAAAACTGTTTTTT. It encodes CSARTNEKLFF.

V usage is TRBV28 and J usage is TRBJ1-5, with a possible D match to TRBD1 (5 bases). Trimming took off 5 bases at V and 5 bases at J, with 10 bases between the two ends. CDR1 and CDR2 from the germline V gene are MDHEN and SYDVKM. The CDR3 has 13 residues. The CDR3 DNA is TGTGCCAGCAGTGGCCAGGGTTATCAGCCCCAGCATTTT. This translates into CASSGQGYQPQHF.

The chain uses TRBV6-5 and TRBJ2-7; the match to TRBD1 covers 10 bases. CDR3 length equals 15 residues. V lost 6 bases and J lost 2; bases outside the gene matches: 7. CDR1 and CDR2 (germline): MNHEY, SVGAGI. The CDR3 DNA reads as TGTGCCAGCAGCCCCGGGACAGGGGAGCCCTACGAGCAGTACTTC. Amino acids: CASSPGTGEPYEQYF.

V is TRBV19 and J is TRBJ1-6; 9 nucleotides agree with TRBD1. The V gene's germline CDR1 is LNHDA and CDR2 SQIVND (reference sequence). The length of the CDR3 is 14 residues. V trimming: 5 bases; J trimming: 9 bases; junction bases outside the gene matches: 5. CDR3: CASSPGQGSSPLHF. The CDR3 DNA sequence: TGTGCCAGTAGTCCAGGACAGGGGAGTTCACCCCTCCACTTT. Filled out from reference TRBV19 and TRBJ1-6, the complete variable domain reads DGGITQSPKYLFRKEGQNVTLSCEQNLNHDAMYWYRQDPGQGLRLIYYSQIVNDFQKGDIAEGYSVSREKKESFPLTVTSAQKNPTAFYLCASSPGQGSSPLHFGNGTRLTVT.

This clone appeared a single time. The chain links TRBV5-4 to TRBJ2-5; 8 bases line up with TRBD1. Germline V lookup: CDR1 SGHNT, CDR2 YYREEE (reference sequence). There are 13 residues in the CDR3. Trimming took 5 bases from V and 2 from J; bases not matched to a gene: 2. The CDR3 here is CASRDRVQETQYF. CDR3 DNA sequence: TGTGCCAGCAGGGACAGGGTACAAGAGACCCAGTACTTC.

Details on this clone: An end of the junction differs from the germline gene, which may be a read error. The rearrangement links TRBV28 to TRBJ2-7; possible D gene TRBD1, 7 bases. The germline gives CDR1 MDHEN, CDR2 SYDVKM. The length of the CDR3 is 14 residues. This chain's CDR3 is CASSFSWVGGGLIF. The CDR3 DNA sequence: TGTGCCAGCAGTTTCTCCTGGGTCGGAGGGGGCCTAATCTTC.

V gene TRBV7-8 combines with J gene TRBJ2-7; tentative D call: TRBD2 (6 bases). V lost 5 bases, J lost 6 bases, and 17 bases lay in between. Germline V CDR1 and CDR2: SGHVS, FQNEAQ. The CDR3 length is 14 residues. The CDR3 loop is CASSKKRLVPEQYF. CDR3 in DNA: TGTGCCAGCAGCAAGAAGCGACTAGTACCCGAGCAGTACTTC.

The chain joins TRBV11-2 to TRBJ2-7; TRBD1 matches at 9 bases. CDR3 length: 14 amino acids. J lost 3 bases, V lost 1 base, and 1 base had no gene match. The germline gives CDR1 SGHAT, CDR2 FQNNGV. CDR3 nucleotide sequence: TGTGCCAGCAGCTTAGCGACAGGGGGCTACGAGCAGTACTTC. It specifies CASSLATGGYEQYF.

This clone was counted a few times. The V call is TRBV21-1, the J call TRBJ1-6; the table assigns TRBD1, which was not confirmed against the DNA. TRBV21-1 is a known pseudogene. The CDR3 consists of 15 residues. The CDR3 sequence: CASSNRVKNNSPLHF. In nucleotides, the CDR3 is TGTGCCAGCAGCAACAGGGTTAAGAATAATTCACCCCTCCACTTT.

The chain employs TRBV7-6 and TRBJ1-4; 8 bases agree with TRBD1. The CDR3 contains 16 residues. CDR1 is SGHVS, CDR2 FNYEAQ, per germline. V dropped 6 bases and J dropped 8; count of bases not matched to a gene: 14. The DNA for the CDR3 is TGTGCCAGCAGTTCCCACCGCGGGACAGGAGCCGAAAAACTGTTTTTT. Amino acids: CASSSHRGTGAEKLFF.

The chain combines TRBV5-1 with TRBJ2-1; TRBD2 agrees at 7 bases. The CDR3 runs 14 residues. Trimming at V came to 3 bases and at J to 7 bases, leaving 7 bases not matched to a gene. CDR1 is SGHRS, CDR2 YFSETQ, per germline. CDR3 DNA: TGCGCCAGCAGCTCACAAGCGGGACGGAATGAGCAGTTCTTC. This sequence encodes CASSSQAGRNEQFF. The whole variable domain, remainder taken from reference TRBV5-1 and TRBJ2-1, is KAGVTQTPRYLIKTRGQQVTLSCSPISGHRSVSWYQQTPGQGLQFLFEYFSETQRNKGNFPGRFSGRQFSNSRSEMNVSTLELGDSALYLCASSSQAGRNEQFFGPGTRLTVL.

The chain is built from TRBV27 and TRBJ1-5; no firm D call. Trimming pared 5 bases from V and 6 bases from J, leaving 11 bases between. Germline values: CDR1 MNHEY, CDR2 SMNVEV (reference sequence). This CDR3 region has 13 residues. CDR3 in DNA: TGTGCCAGCAGTCCCCGGGTTTTTCAGCCCCAGCATTTT. Its protein is CASSPRVFQPQHF.

This clone was seen just once. The genes are TRBV5-1 and TRBJ2-7; 7 bases fit TRBD2. The V gene's germline CDR1 is SGHRS and CDR2 YFSETQ. There are 13 residues in the CDR3. The V gene end was trimmed by 4 bases and the J gene end by 1 base; junction bases not matched to a gene: 2. In DNA, the CDR3 is TGCGCCAGCAGCGCGCGGGGGTCCTACGAGCAGTACTTC. Its translation is CASSARGSYEQYF. The full variable domain, rest sourced from reference TRBV5-1 and TRBJ2-7, is KAGVTQTPRYLIKTRGQQVTLSCSPISGHRSVSWYQQTPGQGLQFLFEYFSETQRNKGNFPGRFSGRQFSNSRSEMNVSTLELGDSALYLCASSARGSYEQYFGPGTRLTVT.

This clone appeared once. This chain links TRBV18 with TRBJ1-6, with a possible D match to TRBD1 (5 bases). The germline V gene has CDR1 KGHSH and CDR2 LQKENI. There are 16 residues in the CDR3. V was cut by 3 bases and J by 6 bases, with 15 bases left in between. The CDR3 loop reads CASSPTFGGFNSPLHF. DNA for the CDR3: TGTGCCAGCTCACCCACTTTCGGGGGGTTTAATTCACCCCTCCACTTT.

The sample holds a few counts of this clone. J is TRBJ2-7 and V is TRBV28, with D possibly matching TRBD2 (5 bases). Germline V gene sequence: CDR1 MDHEN, CDR2 SYDVKM. V was pared by 1 base and J by 4 bases, with 17 bases between. The CDR3 spans 16 residues. CDR3 sequence (DNA): TGTGCCAGCAGTTTATTATCCCGTCGGACGGGGTACGAGCAGTACTTC. Protein: CASSLLSRRTGYEQYF.

The chain links TRBV12-3 or TRBV12-4 to TRBJ1-2; D uncertain. This CDR3 is built from 13 residues. V lost 4 bases to trimming and J lost 8 bases, with 14 bases between them. The CDR3 DNA reads TGTGCCAGCAGTTACCAAGAAGTAGTAGGCTACACCTTC. This gives the protein CASSYQEVVGYTF.

The chain combines TRBV5-1 with TRBJ1-2; possible D gene TRBD1, 5 bases. Germline V gene data show CDR1 as SGHRS and CDR2 as YFSETQ. The CDR3 totals 15 residues. V shed 1 base and J shed 6 bases, with 16 bases lying between them. Here the CDR3 DNA reads TGCGCCAGCAGCTTGAACGGCGGATGGGGGGATGGCTACACCTTC. Its protein is CASSLNGGWGDGYTF.

This clone has just one count. This sequence joins TRBV3-1 (or the pseudogene TRBV3-2) and TRBJ1-2; 12 bases line up with TRBD1. V lost 4 bases, J lost 7 bases, and 4 bases stayed unmatched. The CDR3 sequence is 14 residues long. Germline V gene lookup returns CDR1 LGHDT and CDR2 YNNKEL (reference sequence). As DNA, the CDR3 is TGTGCCAGCAGCCCGGGACAGGGGGCCACTGGCTACACCTTC. Residues: CASSPGQGATGYTF.

The J gene is TRBJ2-3, the V gene TRBV7-3, with D unclear. The ends were cut back, 0 bases at V and 8 bases at J, with 12 bases in the middle. The germline V gene has CDR1 SGHTA and CDR2 FQGTGA. The length of the CDR3 is 14 residues. CDR3 amino acids: CASSLTNDPGTQYF. The DNA of the CDR3 is TGTGCCAGCAGCTTAACGAACGACCCAGGTACGCAGTATTTT. The full variable domain, completed using reference TRBV7-3 and TRBJ2-3, is GAGVSQTPSNKVTEKGKYVELRCDPISGHTALYWYRQSLGQGPEFLIYFQGTGAADDSGLPNDRFFAVRPEGSVSTLKIQRTERGDSAVYLCASSLTNDPGTQYFGPGTRLTVL.

This sequence joins TRBV3-1 (or the pseudogene TRBV3-2) and TRBJ2-7; 10 nucleotides agree with TRBD1. Trimming at V came to 3 bases and at J to 4 bases, leaving 3 bases not matched to a gene. The CDR3 consists of 14 residues. The germline V gene has CDR1 LGHDT and CDR2 YNNKEL (reference sequence). For the CDR3, the DNA is TGTGCCAGCAGCCAGGGGGACAGGGGATACGAGCAGTACTTC. This translates into CASSQGDRGYEQYF.

The chain recombines TRBV4-2 with TRBJ2-1; 13 bases agree with TRBD2. Trimming removed 0 bases from V and 3 bases from J; junction bases left unmatched: 11. CDR3 length equals 20 residues. Looked up from germline, CDR1 is LGHNA and CDR2 is YNFKEQ. The CDR3 DNA reads as TGTGCCAGCAGCCAAGATGGCGGACTAGCGGGGGCCGGACTCTACAATGAGCAGTTCTTC. Translation: CASSQDGGLAGAGLYNEQFF.

The sample holds a few counts of this clone. The V and J genes are TRBV7-9 and TRBJ1-1; possibly TRBD1 for D (6 bases). This CDR3 has 15 amino acids. Trimming removed 7 bases from V and 1 base from J, with 16 bases in between. Germline CDR1 SEHNR, CDR2 FQNEAQ (reference sequence). The CDR3 protein is CASIHFGQRNTEAFF. The CDR3 DNA reads TGTGCCAGCATCCATTTCGGACAGCGGAACACTGAAGCTTTCTTT.

The V gene is TRBV25-1, the J gene TRBJ2-7; D uncertain. This CDR3 comprises 14 residues. Germline CDR1 and CDR2: MGHDK and SYGVNS. The germline V and J ends were trimmed by 4 bases and 5 bases, with 15 bases remaining between them. CDR3 sequence (DNA): TGTGCCAGCAGTGCCCACGGCCGTCGGGACGAGCAGTACTTC. Translated, it gives CASSAHGRRDEQYF.

The V call is TRBV5-1, the J call TRBJ2-1; D is undetermined. The CDR3 totals 16 residues. Germline CDR1 and CDR2: SGHRS and YFSETQ. Trimming removed 3 bases at V and 0 bases at J, with 13 bases between. The CDR3 region is CASSSSESYSYNEQFF. The DNA of the CDR3 is TGCGCCAGCAGCTCCTCTGAGTCCTACTCCTACAATGAGCAGTTCTTC.

The chain uses TRBV5-4 and TRBJ1-6; possible D gene TRBD1, 5 bases. The CDR3 has 15 residues. Germline loops: CDR1 SGHNT, CDR2 YYREEE (reference sequence). The V end lost 0 bases, the J end lost 8 bases, and 12 bases lay between the germline ends. CDR3: CASSLESGRDSPLHF. The CDR3 bases are TGTGCCAGCAGCTTGGAATCGGGCAGGGATTCACCCCTCCACTTT.

The chain uses TRBV20-1 and TRBJ2-1; D remains ambiguous. Germline CDR1 and CDR2: DFQATT and SNEGSKA (reference sequence). Trimming took 2 bases from V and 10 from J, leaving 3 bases between them. The CDR3 extends over 9 amino acids. CDR3: CSARREQFF. DNA for the CDR3: TGCAGTGCTAGACGGGAGCAGTTCTTC.

The chain employs TRBV6-5 and TRBJ1-5; 7 bases align to TRBD1. Germline V lookup: CDR1 MNHEY, CDR2 SVGAGI. The V segment lost 3 bases and the J segment 4 bases; nucleotides outside the gene matches: 9. The CDR3 spans 16 residues. This chain's CDR3 is CASSYSAGQHNQPQHF. Written as DNA, the CDR3 is TGTGCCAGCAGTTATTCGGCGGGACAGCATAATCAGCCCCAGCATTTT.

The gene calls are TRBV20-1 and TRBJ1-2; D is undetermined. V gave up 3 bases and J gave up 2 bases, with 10 bases separating them. This CDR3 has 13 amino acids. CDR1 is DFQATT, CDR2 SNEGSKA, per germline (reference sequence). The CDR3 region is CSASASLNYGYTF. The CDR3, as DNA: TGCAGTGCTAGTGCCTCCCTAAACTATGGCTACACCTTC.

The CDR3 spells CASSVRPAMGGTDTQYF. Written as DNA, the CDR3 is TGTGCCAGCAGCGTACGACCGGCGATGGGGGGAACAGATACGCAGTATTTT. The chain is built from TRBV9 and TRBJ2-3, with D possibly being TRBD2 (6 bases). The CDR3 length is 17 residues. V lost 1 base to trimming and J lost 3 bases, with 18 bases between them. Per germline, CDR1 SGDLS and CDR2 YYNGEE.